A single sample is the source of the 15 T cell receptor beta chains below, sequenced in a study of blood T cells in healthy people across ages. For the second PCR, which ran for roughly 6 to 12 cycles, a sample-barcoded 5' primer and a J-beta primer mix were used. Using its own MiXCR run on the 5' RACE reads, TCRdb lists one record per CDR3 protein. The sample includes about 970,000 distinct CDR3 sequences, approximately 50% of them seen just once. The sequencing input was blood. The receptors shown here come from a woman aged 55-70 years in good health.

The chain recombines TRBV7-2 with TRBJ1-2; tentative D call: TRBD1 (5 bases). Germline CDR1 reads SGHTA; CDR2 reads FQGNSA. V dropped 5 bases and J dropped 7 bases, with 23 bases sitting between them. The CDR3 length is 16 residues. The CDR3 DNA follows: TGTGCCAGCAGCCCCGGGGGGGAGGGTATCATGGCTGGCTACACCTTC. Protein: CASSPGGEGIMAGYTF.

V and J are TRBV28 and TRBJ2-5; the match to TRBD1 covers 7 bases. The CDR3 covers 15 residues. Trimming at V came to 1 base and at J to 2 bases, leaving 4 bases not matched to a gene. The V gene's germline CDR1 is MDHEN and CDR2 SYDVKM. Here the CDR3 reads CASSLLGGRQETQYF. Written as DNA, the CDR3 is TGTGCCAGCAGTTTATTAGGGGGCAGGCAAGAGACCCAGTACTTC.

Remarks on this clonotype: Sequence at one end of the junction differs from germline and may be a read error. The chain links TRBV4-1 to TRBJ1-5; D possibly corresponds to TRBD1 (6 bases). This CDR3 is 16 amino acids long. Looked up from germline, CDR1 is MGHRA and CDR2 is YSYEKL. The CDR3 here is CASGQGGLRGNQPQHF. The CDR3, as DNA: TGCGCCAGCGGCCAAGGTGGCCTCAGGGGAAATCAGCCCCAGCATTTT.

In this sample, this clonotype turned up a few times. The chain carries TRBV7-2 and TRBJ2-1, with 13 bases fitting TRBD2. CDR3 length: 15 amino acids. From germline, CDR1 is SGHTA and CDR2 FQGNSA. Trimming removed 5 bases from V and 9 bases from J; junction bases left unmatched: 7. DNA for the CDR3: TGTGCCAGCAGCCTCCGGACTAGCGGGAGTTTTGAGCAGTTCTTC. This codes for CASSLRTSGSFEQFF.

This clonotype was observed a handful of times. The chain employs TRBV25-1 and TRBJ2-3; D is perhaps TRBD1 (5 bases). V lost 4 bases and J lost 6, with 14 bases in between. This CDR3 has 14 amino acids. Germline loops: CDR1 MGHDK, CDR2 SYGVNS. The CDR3 region is CASSVEGVLDTQYF. The CDR3 DNA sequence: TGTGCCAGCAGTGTTGAAGGGGTGTTGGATACGCAGTATTTT.

This clonotype was observed a few times. CDR3 loop: CASTASPGANVLTF. As DNA, the CDR3 is TGTGCCAGCACCGCCTCCCCTGGGGCCAACGTCCTGACTTTC. The chain has TRBV28 and TRBJ2-6; no clear D gene. With 7 bases removed from V and 2 bases from J, the gap between germline ends came to 9 bases. This CDR3 is built from 14 residues. Germline V gives CDR1 MDHEN, CDR2 SYDVKM.

The chain recombines TRBV20-1 with TRBJ2-5; D might be TRBD2 (6 bases). The CDR3 runs to 15 residues. Germline CDR1 reads DFQATT; CDR2 reads SNEGSKA (reference sequence). V shed 2 bases and J shed 2 bases, with 15 bases lying between them. The CDR3 region has the DNA TGCAGTGCTAGAAGGATTAGCGGTAGGCAAGAGACCCAGTACTTC. Protein: CSARRISGRQETQYF.

V gene TRBV5-1 combines with J gene TRBJ2-2; TRBD1 aligns across 8 bases. V gave up 2 bases and J gave up 5 bases; unmatched junction bases: 5. The CDR3 is made up of 15 amino acids. Germline CDR1 SGHRS, CDR2 YFSETQ. CDR3 loop: CASSFRQGWTGELFF. In DNA, the CDR3 is TGCGCCAGCAGCTTCCGACAGGGGTGGACCGGGGAGCTGTTTTTT.

The chain joins TRBV20-1 to TRBJ1-5; TRBD1 might be the D (6 bases). Germline V CDR1 and CDR2: DFQATT, SNEGSKA (reference sequence). V lost 0 bases and J 1 base, leaving 13 bases between the germline ends. The CDR3 sequence is 16 residues long. This chain's CDR3 is CSARDGQGMSNQPQHF. Here the CDR3 DNA reads TGCAGTGCTAGAGACGGGCAGGGGATGAGCAATCAGCCCCAGCATTTT.

The chain uses TRBV10-3 and TRBJ2-6, with a possible D match to TRBD1 (5 bases). CDR1 and CDR2 from the germline V gene are ENHRY and SYGVKD. This CDR3 spans 15 amino acids. The V end was cut by 2 bases, the J end by 4 bases, with 9 bases between. The CDR3 reads CAISEGAPGANVLTF. In DNA, the CDR3 is TGTGCCATCAGTGAGGGGGCGCCGGGGGCCAACGTCCTGACTTTC.

The genes are TRBV7-8 and TRBJ2-1, with D possibly matching TRBD2 (5 bases). Trimming took off 8 bases at V and 0 bases at J, with 17 bases between the two ends. There are 16 residues in the CDR3. CDR1 is SGHVS, CDR2 FQNEAQ, per germline. CDR3 coding DNA: TGTGCCAGCGATTGGAGTCGGGGTGGCTCCTACAATGAGCAGTTCTTC. This gives the protein CASDWSRGGSYNEQFF.

This clonotype was seen repeatedly, ten times or more. The rearrangement joins TRBV6-2 or TRBV6-3 to TRBJ2-7; TRBD2 matches 7 bases. V dropped 5 bases and J dropped 7; count of bases not matched to a gene: 8. The CDR3 consists of 13 residues. Germline V gives CDR1 MNHEY, CDR2 SVGEGT. The CDR3 nucleotides read TGTGCCAGCAGTCGCGATTGGGGAGGGGAGCAGTACTTC. Amino acid sequence: CASSRDWGGEQYF.

This clonotype was seen only a few times. The chain uses TRBV7-9 and TRBJ1-4; D may be TRBD1 (5 bases). V gave up 4 bases and J gave up 3 bases, with 15 bases separating them. Germline V gene data show CDR1 as SEHNR and CDR2 as FQNEAQ (reference sequence). The length of the CDR3 is 16 residues. The CDR3 DNA is TGTGCCAGCAGCTCAAAGGGGTCGGGGGCTAATGAAAAACTGTTTTTT. Encoded protein: CASSSKGSGANEKLFF.

The chain combines TRBV18 with TRBJ2-1; D perhaps matches TRBD2 (6 bases). The germline V and J ends were trimmed by 0 bases and 7 bases, with 7 bases remaining between them. The germline CDR1 and CDR2 sequences are KGHSH and LQKENI. The CDR3 consists of 13 residues. The CDR3 DNA reads TGTGCCAGCTCACCACCCGGAGGGAATGAGCAGTTCTTC. It encodes CASSPPGGNEQFF.

The chain has TRBV12-3 or TRBV12-4 and TRBJ1-1; 7 positions agree with TRBD1. This CDR3 contains 15 residues. Trimming took 5 bases from V and 4 from J; bases not matched to a gene: 10. The CDR3 nucleotides are TGTGCCAGCAGTGGGACAGACAGGGAGGCCACTGAAGCTTTCTTT. Its protein product is CASSGTDREATEAFF.